These 9 T cell receptor beta chains were all obtained from the same sample, sequenced in a study of shared clonotypes between healthy human individuals. Some clones are missing from TCRdb's copy, which holds only in-frame ones; the method was immunoSEQ multiplex PCR. The data contain under 2,500,000 clones, approximately 96% of them singletons. The sequencing input was naive CD4+ T cells sorted from blood. Subset denoted: CD45RA+ positively selected. These receptors were taken from a man aged 18 to 29 in good health.

This chain connects TRBV19 to TRBJ1-4; D is undetermined. V lost 5 bases and J lost 0, with 10 bases in between. Germline V gene sequence: CDR1 LNHDA, CDR2 SQIVND (reference sequence). The CDR3 is made up of 15 amino acids. The CDR3 DNA follows: TGTGCCAGTAGTCAGTCGATTGCAACTAATGAAAAACTGTTTTTT. It is translated as CASSQSIATNEKLFF.

This chain uses TRBV5-6 with TRBJ2-2, with D perhaps matching TRBD1 (5 bases). V was clipped by 4 bases and J by 0 bases, with 19 bases between them. The CDR3 is 18 residues long. Germline assignment: CDR1 SGHDT and CDR2 YYEEEE. The DNA for the CDR3 is TGTGCCAGCAGCCCCGGGCTGGGGCAAAACGCGAACACCGGGGAGCTGTTTTTT. Its protein product is CASSPGLGQNANTGELFF.

The V call is TRBV15, the J call TRBJ1-1; D remains ambiguous. The CDR3 has 14 residues. Germline CDR1 and CDR2: LNHNV and YYDKDF (reference sequence). V was trimmed by 0 bases and J by 1 base, leaving 6 bases between them. The CDR3 loop reads CATSRDVQNTEAFF. The CDR3, as DNA: TGTGCCACCAGCAGAGATGTCCAGAACACTGAAGCTTTCTTT.

The rearrangement links TRBV5-4 to TRBJ2-1, with D tentatively TRBD1 or TRBD2 (5 bases each). Trimming stripped 3 bases from V and 7 bases from J, with 5 bases between. The CDR3 has 11 amino acids. Germline assignment: CDR1 SGHNT and CDR2 YYREEE (reference sequence). CDR3 DNA sequence: TGTGCCAGCAGCTGGGGGAATGAGCAGTTCTTC. It specifies CASSWGNEQFF.

This rearrangement joins TRBV11-3 to TRBJ1-1; D is unclear. Germline CDR1 reads SGHNT; CDR2 reads YENEEA. The CDR3 spans 14 residues. Trimming pared 0 bases from V and 0 bases from J, leaving 5 bases between. The CDR3 protein is CASSLEGLNTEAFF. The CDR3 bases are TGTGCCAGCAGCTTAGAAGGTCTGAACACTGAAGCTTTCTTT.

The chain is built from TRBV4-1 and TRBJ1-6, with TRBD1 matching over 9 bases. The CDR3 is made up of 15 amino acids. Germline trimming cut 2 bases from V and 9 bases from J; bases unmatched to any gene: 5. The germline V gene has CDR1 MGHRA and CDR2 YSYEKL. CDR3 sequence (DNA): TGCGCCAGCAGCCAAAGGGGACAGGGTATTTCACCCCTCCACTTT. Protein: CASSQRGQGISPLHF.

J is TRBJ2-3 and V is TRBV2; D unresolved. CDR1 SNHLY and CDR2 FYNNEI come from the germline V gene. The CDR3 runs to 11 residues. Trimming removed 3 bases from V and 9 bases from J, with 7 bases in between. CDR3 DNA: TGTGCCAGCAGTGAGCTGGTCACGCAGTATTTT. It codes for CASSELVTQYF.

The genes are TRBV30 and TRBJ1-1, with D possibly matching TRBD1 (5 bases). The V gene's germline CDR1 is GTSNPN and CDR2 SVGIG (reference sequence). V was cut by 4 bases and J by 0 bases, with 9 bases left in between. The CDR3 totals 13 residues. As DNA, the CDR3 is TGTGCCTGGATGGGGCGGTTGAACACTGAAGCTTTCTTT. It encodes CAWMGRLNTEAFF.

The chain combines TRBV30 with TRBJ2-7, with 7 nucleotides matching TRBD1. The CDR3 contains 14 residues. Germline V gene data show CDR1 as GTSNPN and CDR2 as SVGIG (reference sequence). The J segment lost 0 bases and the V segment lost 6 bases, leaving 8 bases of the junction unmatched. The CDR3 sequence: CACRQGPNSYEQYF. CDR3 bases: TGTGCCTGCCGACAGGGCCCGAACTCCTACGAGCAGTACTTC.